The clone carrying this T cell receptor (beta chain) was observed many times. The antigen remains undetermined. The entry originates in a study of T cells after yellow fever vaccination. Looking at the study overall: SMART-Seq v4 Ultra Low Input handled preparation of low-cell-number fractions. The study's findings and limits: Most clones from primary vaccination were detected again post-booster (roughly 96% CD4, 88% CD8). A limited proportion of clonotypes was detected within both the CD4 and CD8 compartments.

As TCR cDNA was made by 5'RACE template switching, a universal primer site and UMIs were added. TCRdb re-analysed the 5' RACE reads in MiXCR, keeping a single row per CDR3 protein. Altogether some 110,000 distinct CDR3 sequences are present, 7.4% being singletons, with the ten largest covering about 2.7%. Source: CD4+ T cells sorted from PBMCs, taken 9 to 11 days after the first yellow fever vaccination. This sequence originates from a man aged 18 to 30 who received the YFV17D yellow fever vaccine.

CDR3 bases: TGCAGTGCTCCAGAGGGACCTACCGGGGAGCTGTTTTTT. Amino acids: CSAPEGPTGELFF. The rearrangement joins TRBV20-1 to TRBJ2-2; D may correspond to TRBD1 or TRBD2 (5 bases each). Germline V gives CDR1 DFQATT, CDR2 SNEGSKA (reference sequence). CDR3 length: 13 residues. Trimming stripped 5 bases from V and 5 bases from J, with 12 bases between.